A selection of T cell receptor beta chains follows, all from one sample in a study of blood T cell repertoires in COVID-19. TCRdb keeps only in-frame clones here, not all; method: immunoSEQ multiplex PCR. The profile shows some 320,000 clones, approximately 88% of them singletons. The sample comprised peripheral blood. All receptors derive from a woman aged 25 to 39 who had recovered from COVID-19. Both conserved end residues are part of each CDR3. A D gene is named only where the DNA matches it firmly. The listing skips clone size in some rows; elsewhere it reads once, few, many or a size class.

TRBJ2-2	NA	TRBV9	TRBD1	CASSVGITGGGGGTGELFF	TGTGCCAGCAGCGTAGGGATTACAGGGGGCGGAGGAGGCACCGGGGAGCTGTTTTTT
TRBJ1-6	NA	TRBV7-2	NA	CASSPGQTTSPLHF	TGTGCCAGCAGCCCAGGACAGACGACTTCACCCCTCCACTTT
TRBJ1-2	NA	TRBV21-1	NA	CASSQGGGGIGYTF	TGTGCCAGCAGCCAGGGTGGAGGGGGCATCGGCTACACCTTC
TRBJ2-1	NA	TRBV4-3	NA	CASSIGGDEQFF	TGCGCCAGCAGCATAGGCGGGGATGAGCAGTTCTTC
TRBJ1-1	NA	TRBV11-2	NA	CASSFGVVAFF	TGTGCCAGCAGCTTCGGGGTGGTGGCTTTCTTT
TRBJ2-7	NA	TRBV13	TRBD1	CASRSRGLDRGSEQYF	TGTGCCAGCAGATCACGAGGGCTGGACAGGGGGTCCGAGCAGTACTTC
TRBJ2-7	once	TRBV5-6	TRBD1	CASSPRTGQGDSYEQYF	TGTGCCAGCAGCCCCCGGACTGGACAGGGGGACTCCTACGAGCAGTACTTC
TRBJ2-1	NA	TRBV5-1	NA	CASSLGGLYNEQFF	TGCGCCAGCAGCTTGGGGGGGCTCTACAATGAGCAGTTCTTC
TRBJ1-1	NA	TRBV4-2	NA	CASSQGWGAEAFF	TGTGCCAGCAGCCAAGGTTGGGGAGCTGAAGCTTTCTTT
TRBJ1-1	NA	TRBV28	TRBD1	CASSQSDRGYTEAFF	TGTGCCAGCAGCCAGTCGGACAGGGGGTACACTGAAGCTTTCTTT
TRBJ1-1	NA	TRBV7-9	NA	CASSVGTGNTEAFF	TGTGCCAGCAGCGTAGGAACAGGGAATACTGAAGCTTTCTTT
TRBJ2-3	NA	TRBV5-1	TRBD1	CASSTGQGAADTQYF	TGCGCCAGCAGCACGGGACAGGGGGCTGCAGATACGCAGTATTTT
TRBJ1-1	NA	TRBV28	TRBD1	CASSFLQAGGRTEAFF	TGTGCCAGCAGTTTCCTCCAGGCAGGGGGAAGAACTGAAGCTTTCTTT
TRBJ1-5	once	TRBV6-5	NA	CASSFQGRDQPQHF	TGTGCCAGCAGTTTCCAGGGGCGCGATCAGCCCCAGCATTTT
TRBJ2-3	NA	TRBV27	NA	CASSPRAGFDTQYF	TGTGCCAGCAGCCCTCGTGCAGGGTTCGATACGCAGTATTTT
TRBJ1-5	NA	TRBV18	NA	CASSRQSNQPQHF	TGTGCCAGCTCACGACAGAGCAATCAGCCCCAGCATTTT
TRBJ2-6	NA	TRBV7-9	NA	CASRMRRASGANVLTF	TGTGCCAGCAGAATGCGGCGGGCCTCTGGGGCCAACGTCCTGACTTTC
TRBJ1-3	NA	TRBV6-7	NA	CASSYSRGSCSGNTIYF	TGTGCCAGCAGTTACTCGAGGGGGTCTTGCTCTGGAAACACCATATATTTT
TRBJ1-2	NA	TRBV6-4	TRBD1	CASSEGPGQGPLGYTF	TGTGCCAGCAGTGAGGGGCCGGGACAGGGGCCCTTGGGCTACACCTTC
TRBJ2-5	NA	TRBV24-1	TRBD2	CATSDSGTSGVFHQETQYF	TGTGCCACCAGTGATTCTGGGACTAGCGGCGTATTCCACCAAGAGACCCAGTACTTC
TRBJ1-2	NA	TRBV9	TRBD1	CASSLALTGGDGYTF	TGTGCCAGCAGCCTTGCCTTGACAGGGGGCGATGGCTACACCTTC
TRBJ2-7	NA	TRBV3-1/TRBV3-2	TRBD2	CASGVAGSYEQYF	TGTGCCAGCGGAGTAGCGGGGTCCTACGAGCAGTACTTC
TRBJ1-1	NA	TRBV5-1	NA	CASSLASFGNTEAFF	TGCGCCAGCAGCTTGGCGTCCTTCGGGAACACTGAAGCTTTCTTT
TRBJ2-3	NA	TRBV10-3	TRBD1	CAISDPTGGWTADTQYF	TGTGCCATCAGTGACCCCACAGGGGGCTGGACGGCAGATACGCAGTATTTT
TRBJ2-7	NA	TRBV28	NA	CASSLWEKAYEQYF	TGTGCCAGCAGTTTATGGGAGAAAGCCTACGAGCAGTACTTC
TRBJ1-4	NA	TRBV5-6	TRBD1	CASSSTETGAPNEKLFF	TGTGCCAGCAGCTCCACAGAAACAGGGGCCCCCAATGAAAAACTGTTTTTT
TRBJ2-3	NA	TRBV14	NA	CASSPPTATDTQYF	TGTGCCAGCAGCCCACCGACAGCGACAGATACGCAGTATTTT
TRBJ2-3	NA	TRBV27	NA	CASRYQLANTDTQYF	TGTGCCAGCAGATATCAGCTAGCAAACACAGATACGCAGTATTTT
TRBJ1-1	NA	TRBV24-1	NA	CATSDYRETEAFF	TGTGCCACCAGTGATTACAGGGAGACTGAAGCTTTCTTT
TRBJ2-7	NA	TRBV6-2/TRBV6-3	NA	CASSSSGPISYEQYF	TGTGCCAGCAGTTCCTCGGGGCCCATCTCCTACGAGCAGTACTTC
TRBJ2-5	NA	TRBV6-6	TRBD2	CASRLAGVIETQYF	TGTGCCAGCAGGCTAGCGGGGGTTATAGAGACCCAGTACTTC
TRBJ2-1	NA	TRBV7-3	NA	CASSDGGGEQFF	TGTGCCAGCAGCGATGGGGGAGGTGAGCAGTTCTTC
TRBJ2-3	NA	TRBV5-1	TRBD2	CASSPGTSGGVTSTDTQYF	TGCGCCAGCAGCCCCGGGACTAGCGGGGGGGTGACTAGCACAGATACGCAGTATTTT
TRBJ2-1	NA	TRBV7-9	NA	CASSLTRENEQFF	TGTGCCAGCAGCTTAACTAGGGAAAATGAGCAGTTCTTC
TRBJ2-7	NA	TRBV5-4	TRBD1	CASSLRQGDGEQYF	TGTGCCAGCAGCTTGCGTCAGGGGGATGGCGAGCAGTACTTC
TRBJ2-3	NA	TRBV7-9	TRBD1	CASSLTGADTQYF	TGTGCCAGCAGCTTGACAGGGGCAGATACGCAGTATTTT
TRBJ1-5	NA	TRBV3-1/TRBV3-2	TRBD1	CASSQAIVDRDTNQPQHF	TGTGCCAGCAGCCAAGCTATTGTGGACAGGGACACTAATCAGCCCCAGCATTTT